This passage covers 25 T cell receptor beta chains from one sample sequenced in a study of cytomegalovirus exposure and HLA in healthy donors. Measured with immunoSEQ multiplex PCR; TCRdb has only the in-frame clones, and not every one. The repertoire has approximately 130,000 clones, 70% to 90% of them found once; the top ten carry roughly 2%. The specimen sequenced was PBMCs. The receptors were sampled from a woman in her late teens or twenties in good health and CMV-seronegative.

The CDR3 reads CASSEKAGYYEQYF. The CDR3 nucleotides read TGTGCCAGCAGTGAAAAGGCCGGGTACTACGAGCAGTACTTC. The V gene is TRBV6-1, the J gene TRBJ2-7; D is uncertain. Germline CDR1 reads MNHNS; CDR2 reads SASEGT. CDR3 length equals 14 residues. Deletions cut 2 bases from V and 3 bases from J, with 11 bases between.

This chain uses TRBV28 with TRBJ1-2, with 11 bases that match TRBD1. Germline V CDR1 and CDR2: MDHEN, SYDVKM. Trimming removed 11 bases from V and 4 bases from J; junction bases left unmatched: 9. The CDR3 loop spans 14 amino acids. CDR3 in amino acids: CASEGQGVGYGYTF. Here the CDR3 DNA reads TGTGCCTCCGAGGGACAGGGGGTGGGCTATGGCTACACCTTC.

The chain has TRBV6-5 and TRBJ2-1; 10 nucleotides agree with TRBD2. CDR3 length: 15 amino acids. The V gene's germline CDR1 is MNHEY and CDR2 SVGAGI. The J segment lost 2 bases and the V segment lost 7 bases, leaving 5 bases of the junction unmatched. CDR3 amino acids: CASKASGSPYNEQFF. CDR3 coding DNA: TGTGCCAGCAAGGCTAGCGGGAGTCCCTACAATGAGCAGTTCTTC.

A single count supports this clone. In nucleotides, the CDR3 is TGTGCCAGCAGCCCCAACGCCTATTTCGGGAGGAGCCCAGATACGCAGTATTTT. Amino acid sequence: CASSPNAYFGRSPDTQYF. This chain joins TRBV7-3 and TRBJ2-3, with 7 bases fitting TRBD2. The CDR3 runs to 18 residues. Germline V gene lookup returns CDR1 SGHTA and CDR2 FQGTGA. V gave up 5 bases and J gave up 4 bases; unmatched junction bases: 18.

The chain is built from TRBV5-1 and TRBJ1-4, with D possibly matching TRBD1 (6 bases). The V end was cut by 1 base, the J end by 4 bases, with 8 bases between. CDR3 length: 14 residues. Germline CDR1 reads SGHRS; CDR2 reads YFSETQ. As DNA, the CDR3 is TGCGCCAGCAGCTTGTCAGGGGTTAATGAAAAACTGTTTTTT. Amino acid sequence: CASSLSGVNEKLFF.

This chain links TRBV5-4 with TRBJ2-1; 8 positions agree with TRBD2. Germline CDR1 reads SGHNT; CDR2 reads YYREEE (reference sequence). CDR3 size: 16 residues. J gave up 0 bases and V 0 bases, and 2 bases lay outside the gene matches. The CDR3 nucleotides read TGTGCCAGCAGCTTGGCCGGGAGGGCCTCCTACAATGAGCAGTTCTTC. This sequence encodes CASSLAGRASYNEQFF.

The CDR3 DNA reads as TGTGCCAGCAGCCCTAGCGATCCCGAATCCTACGAGCAGTACTTC. It is translated as CASSPSDPESYEQYF. The chain has TRBV11-3 and TRBJ2-7, with TRBD2 as a possible D gene (6 bases). This CDR3 comprises 15 residues. Germline CDR1 and CDR2: SGHNT and YENEEA. V lost 5 bases to trimming and J lost 1 base, with 15 bases between them. The variable domain in full, with the rest retrieved from reference TRBV11-3 and TRBJ2-7, is EAGVVQSPRYKIIEKKQPVAFWCNPISGHNTLYWYLQNLGQGPELLIRYENEEAVDDSQLPKDRFSAERLKGVDSTLKIQPAELGDSAVYLCASSPSDPESYEQYFGPGTRLTVT.

This clone was recorded only once. This rearrangement joins TRBV7-3 to TRBJ1-3; D gene ambiguous. V lost 2 bases and J 1 base, leaving 9 bases between the germline ends. The CDR3 consists of 15 residues. Looked up from germline, CDR1 is SGHTA and CDR2 is FQGTGA. The CDR3 is CASSLGGISGNTIYF. In nucleotides, the CDR3 is TGTGCCAGCAGCTTAGGTGGCATTTCTGGAAACACCATATATTTT.

V usage is TRBV18 and J usage is TRBJ1-1, with D uncertain. The CDR3 loop spans 15 amino acids. The ends were cut back, 0 bases at V and 5 bases at J, with 13 bases in the middle. Germline CDR1 reads KGHSH; CDR2 reads LQKENI. CDR3: CASSPPSRRKTEAFF. Here the CDR3 DNA reads TGTGCCAGCTCACCACCGTCCAGGAGGAAGACTGAAGCTTTCTTT.

The chain is built from TRBV27 and TRBJ1-3, with D hard to call. V was clipped by 3 bases and J by 0 bases, with 6 bases between them. The CDR3 is 14 residues long. Germline loops: CDR1 MNHEY, CDR2 SMNVEV (reference sequence). The CDR3 bases are TGTGCCAGCAGTTTCCGGGGCTCTGGAAACACCATATATTTT. This encodes CASSFRGSGNTIYF.

The rearrangement links TRBV6-1 to TRBJ1-2; a possible D gene is TRBD1 (6 bases). V lost 2 bases and J lost 5, with 15 bases in between. Looked up from germline, CDR1 is MNHNS and CDR2 is SASEGT. This CDR3 spans 15 amino acids. In DNA, the CDR3 is TGTGCCAGCAGTGAATGGGACATGACGCCATATGGCTACACCTTC. This encodes CASSEWDMTPYGYTF.

The V call is TRBV30, the J call TRBJ1-1; 7 nucleotides line up with TRBD1. This CDR3 is built from 15 residues. J lost 5 bases, V lost 5 bases, and 14 bases had no gene match. Germline V lookup: CDR1 GTSNPN, CDR2 SVGIG (reference sequence). The CDR3 loop is CAWARRSGGKTEAFF. In nucleotides, the CDR3 is TGTGCCTGGGCCCGCCGGTCAGGGGGAAAGACTGAAGCTTTCTTT.

V usage is TRBV28 and J usage is TRBJ2-5, with TRBD2 matching 8 bases. The germline gives CDR1 MDHEN, CDR2 SYDVKM. After removal of 6 bases from V and 4 bases from J, the junction contained 13 bases not matched to a gene. The CDR3 is 16 amino acids. The CDR3 bases are TGTGCCAGCAGCCATCCGGATAGCGGGGCTTTAGAGACCCAGTACTTC. Protein product: CASSHPDSGALETQYF.

The chain recombines TRBV4-2 with TRBJ1-4; D is possibly TRBD1 (5 bases). Trimming pared 0 bases from V and 4 bases from J, leaving 27 bases between. Germline assignment: CDR1 LGHNA and CDR2 YNFKEQ. The CDR3 is 21 amino acids. CDR3 in DNA: TGTGCCAGCAGCCAAGAGACAACAGGAATTCTCATCAGTTCGGGTAATGAAAAACTGTTTTTT. Amino acids: CASSQETTGILISSGNEKLFF.

The chain combines TRBV7-8 with TRBJ2-7, with 8 bases matching TRBD1. The germline gives CDR1 SGHVS, CDR2 FQNEAQ. V gave up 1 base and J gave up 4 bases; unmatched junction bases: 6. The CDR3 has 15 amino acids. The CDR3 region has the DNA TGTGCCAGCAGCTTAGTACTGCAGGGGGCGTACGAGCAGTACTTC. It codes for CASSLVLQGAYEQYF.

This sequence joins TRBV27 and TRBJ2-1; weak D call: TRBD2 (6 bases). Trimming removed 6 bases from V and 0 bases from J, with 12 bases in between. CDR3 length: 15 amino acids. CDR1 and CDR2 from the germline V gene are MNHEY and SMNVEV (reference sequence). The CDR3 region is CASRHSGASYNEQFF. The CDR3, as DNA: TGTGCCAGCAGGCATAGCGGAGCCTCCTACAATGAGCAGTTCTTC.

The chain couples TRBV11-3 to TRBJ2-3; 11 bases are shared with TRBD2. CDR1 and CDR2 (germline): SGHNT, YENEEA. V lost 5 bases, J lost 4 bases, and 2 bases stayed unmatched. CDR3 length equals 14 residues. As DNA, the CDR3 is TGTGCCAGCAGCGCGACTAGCGGGGCAGATACGCAGTATTTT. Translating it yields CASSATSGADTQYF.

This chain connects TRBV6-5 to TRBJ1-2, with D maybe TRBD1 (6 bases). Germline CDR1 reads MNHEY; CDR2 reads SVGAGI. CDR3 length: 15 amino acids. Between the trimmed V and J ends, which lost 7 bases and 8 bases, there was a span of 23 bases. The CDR3 nucleotides read TGTGCCAGCAACGGCAGGGGAAACCACCAACAGGGCTACACCTTC. It yields the protein CASNGRGNHQQGYTF.

The CDR3 sequence is CATSKMDSTGELFF. In DNA, the CDR3 is TGTGCCACCAGCAAAATGGACAGCACCGGGGAGCTGTTTTTT. This chain uses TRBV15 with TRBJ2-2, with D possibly matching TRBD1 (6 bases). Germline assignment: CDR1 LNHNV and CDR2 YYDKDF (reference sequence). CDR3 size: 14 residues. Trimming left V 4 bases short and J 4 bases short, with 10 bases between.

This rearrangement joins TRBV7-6 to TRBJ2-1; D remains ambiguous. The CDR3 sequence is 15 residues long. Germline V CDR1 and CDR2: SGHVS, FNYEAQ. V was clipped by 3 bases and J by 2 bases, with 11 bases between them. CDR3: CASSFFRNTYNEQFF. The CDR3 coding sequence is TGTGCCAGCAGCTTTTTCAGGAATACCTACAATGAGCAGTTCTTC.

V usage is TRBV11-3 and J usage is TRBJ1-1; 7 bases align to TRBD1. Germline CDR1 SGHNT, CDR2 YENEEA. The CDR3 sequence is 13 residues long. Trimming took 1 base from V and 6 from J; bases not matched to a gene: 2. The DNA for the CDR3 is TGTGCCAGCAGCTTAGTCCAGGGGGCTGAAGCTTTCTTT. Encoded protein: CASSLVQGAEAFF.

The chain is built from TRBV4-1 and TRBJ1-5; 8 bases align to TRBD1. Germline V lookup: CDR1 MGHRA, CDR2 YSYEKL. Trimming took 2 bases from V and 6 from J; bases not matched to a gene: 6. CDR3 length: 15 residues. CDR3 bases: TGCGCCAGCAGCCAACGGACAGGGTTGGGTCAGCCCCAGCATTTT. Protein: CASSQRTGLGQPQHF.

The rearrangement joins TRBV2 to TRBJ2-7, with 8 bases matching TRBD2. The CDR3 has 14 residues. Trimming cost V 5 bases and J 4 bases; bases outside gene matches: 7. Looked up from germline, CDR1 is SNHLY and CDR2 is FYNNEI. In DNA form, the CDR3 reads TGTGCCAGCAGTCGGTTAGCGGGGAGTTACGAGCAGTACTTC. Amino acids: CASSRLAGSYEQYF.

In nucleotides, the CDR3 is TGTGCCAGCAGCTTAGCCGGGACAGGGTTTTCTGGAAACACCATATATTTT. It encodes CASSLAGTGFSGNTIYF. The chain joins TRBV7-8 to TRBJ1-3; 9 bases map to TRBD1. The length of the CDR3 is 17 residues. CDR1 is SGHVS, CDR2 FQNEAQ, per germline. Trimming removed 0 bases from V and 1 base from J; junction bases left unmatched: 4.

The chain links TRBV30 to TRBJ2-7, with 8 bases fitting TRBD1. Germline V gene lookup returns CDR1 GTSNPN and CDR2 SVGIG (reference sequence). After removal of 2 bases from V and 2 bases from J, the junction contained 8 bases not matched to a gene. The CDR3 runs to 15 residues. The CDR3: CAWSPQGARTYEQYF. DNA of the CDR3: TGTGCCTGGAGTCCCCAGGGGGCGCGAACCTACGAGCAGTACTTC.